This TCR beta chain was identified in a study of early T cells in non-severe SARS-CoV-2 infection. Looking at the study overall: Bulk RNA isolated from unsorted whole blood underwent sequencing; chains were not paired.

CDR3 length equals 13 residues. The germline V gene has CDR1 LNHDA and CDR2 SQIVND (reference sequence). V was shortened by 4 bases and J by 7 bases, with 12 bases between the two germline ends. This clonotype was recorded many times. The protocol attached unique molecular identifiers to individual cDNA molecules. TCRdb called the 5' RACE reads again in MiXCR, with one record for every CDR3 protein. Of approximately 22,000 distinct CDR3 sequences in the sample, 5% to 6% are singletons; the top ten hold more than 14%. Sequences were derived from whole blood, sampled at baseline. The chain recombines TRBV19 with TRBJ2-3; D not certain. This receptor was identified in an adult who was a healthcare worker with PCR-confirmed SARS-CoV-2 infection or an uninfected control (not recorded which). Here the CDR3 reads CASSTDLRNTQYF. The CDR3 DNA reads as TGTGCCAGTAGTACGGACCTTAGGAATACGCAGTATTTT.